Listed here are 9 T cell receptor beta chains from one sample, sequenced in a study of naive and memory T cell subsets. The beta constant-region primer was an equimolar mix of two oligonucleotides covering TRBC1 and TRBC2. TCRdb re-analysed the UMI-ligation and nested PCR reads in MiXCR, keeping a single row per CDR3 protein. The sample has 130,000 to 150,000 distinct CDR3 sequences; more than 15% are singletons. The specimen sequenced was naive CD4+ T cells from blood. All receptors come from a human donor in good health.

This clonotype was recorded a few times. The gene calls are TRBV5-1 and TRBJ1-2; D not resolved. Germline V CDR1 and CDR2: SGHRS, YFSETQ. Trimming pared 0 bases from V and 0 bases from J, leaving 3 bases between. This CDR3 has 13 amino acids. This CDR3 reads CASSLVANYGYTF. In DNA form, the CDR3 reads TGCGCCAGCAGCTTGGTCGCTAACTATGGCTACACCTTC.

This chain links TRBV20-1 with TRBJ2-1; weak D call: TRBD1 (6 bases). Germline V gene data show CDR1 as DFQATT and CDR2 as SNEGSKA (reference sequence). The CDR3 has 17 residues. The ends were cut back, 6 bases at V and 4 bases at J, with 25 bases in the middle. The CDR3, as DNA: TGCAGTGCCCTAGGATTTGGGTGGACAGAAAGGTACAATGAGCAGTTCTTC. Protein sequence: CSALGFGWTERYNEQFF.

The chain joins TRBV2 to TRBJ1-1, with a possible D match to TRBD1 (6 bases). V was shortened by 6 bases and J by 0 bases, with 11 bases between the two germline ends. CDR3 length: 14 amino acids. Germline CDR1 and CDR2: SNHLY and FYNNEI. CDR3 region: CASSDRTMNTEAFF. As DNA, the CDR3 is TGTGCCAGCAGCGACAGGACGATGAACACTGAAGCTTTCTTT.

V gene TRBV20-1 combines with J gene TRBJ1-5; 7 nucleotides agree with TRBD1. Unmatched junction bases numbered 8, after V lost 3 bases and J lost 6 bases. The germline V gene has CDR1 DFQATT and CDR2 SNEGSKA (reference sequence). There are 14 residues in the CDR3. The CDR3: CSASRQGIGQPQHF. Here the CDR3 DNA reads TGCAGTGCTAGCAGACAGGGAATTGGTCAGCCCCAGCATTTT.

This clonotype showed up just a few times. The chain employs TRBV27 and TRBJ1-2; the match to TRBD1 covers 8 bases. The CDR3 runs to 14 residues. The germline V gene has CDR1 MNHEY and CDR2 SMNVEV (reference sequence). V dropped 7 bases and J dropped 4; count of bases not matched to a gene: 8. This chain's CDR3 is CASKSGTGPYGYTF. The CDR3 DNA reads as TGTGCCAGCAAGTCGGGGACAGGACCCTATGGCTACACCTTC.

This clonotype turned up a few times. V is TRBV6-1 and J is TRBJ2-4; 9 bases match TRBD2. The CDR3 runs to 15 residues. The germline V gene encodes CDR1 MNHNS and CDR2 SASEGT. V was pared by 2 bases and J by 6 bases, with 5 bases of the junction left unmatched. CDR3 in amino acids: CASSELAGRINIQYF. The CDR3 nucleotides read TGTGCCAGCAGTGAACTAGCGGGACGGATAAACATTCAGTACTTC.

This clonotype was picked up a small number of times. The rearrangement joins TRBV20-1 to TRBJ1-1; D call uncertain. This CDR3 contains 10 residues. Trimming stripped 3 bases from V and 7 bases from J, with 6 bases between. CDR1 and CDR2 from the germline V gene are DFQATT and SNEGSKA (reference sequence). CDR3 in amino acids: CSASHSEAFF. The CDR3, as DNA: TGCAGTGCTAGTCACAGTGAAGCTTTCTTT.

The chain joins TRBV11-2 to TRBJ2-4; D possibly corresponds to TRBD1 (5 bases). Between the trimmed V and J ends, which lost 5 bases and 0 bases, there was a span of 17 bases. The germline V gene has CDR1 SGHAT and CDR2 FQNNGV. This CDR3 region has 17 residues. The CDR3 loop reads CASSPSVTERAKNIQYF. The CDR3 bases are TGTGCCAGCAGCCCCTCGGTGACAGAGCGAGCCAAAAACATTCAGTACTTC.

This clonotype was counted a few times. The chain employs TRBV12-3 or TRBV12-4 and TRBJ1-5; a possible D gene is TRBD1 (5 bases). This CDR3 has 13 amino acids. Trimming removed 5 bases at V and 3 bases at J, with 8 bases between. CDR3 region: CASSPGINQPQHF. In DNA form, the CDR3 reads TGTGCCAGCAGTCCAGGGATCAATCAGCCCCAGCATTTT.